The next 14 T cell receptor beta chains were all read from a single sample in a study of blood T cell repertoires in COVID-19. Libraries were prepared by immunoSEQ multiplex PCR; TCRdb keeps only in-frame clonotypes and omits some of them. The sample includes hundreds of thousands of clones, 85% to 90% seen only once; the top ten take under 2%. Sequencing was carried out using PBMCs or T cells enriched from blood (not recorded which). All receptors come from a woman aged 50 to 60 who had recovered from COVID-19.

J is TRBJ1-1 and V is TRBV29-1, with D maybe TRBD1 (5 bases). Per germline, CDR1 SQVTM and CDR2 ANQGSEA. Trimming shortened V by 6 bases and J by 2 bases, and 16 bases separated the two germline ends. The CDR3 has 14 residues. CDR3 DNA sequence: TGCAGCGTCGACAGCCGGACGTATAACACTGAAGCTTTCTTT. Its protein product is CSVDSRTYNTEAFF.

The chain carries TRBV28 and TRBJ2-7, with 13 bases identical to TRBD2. The V segment lost 4 bases and the J segment 5 bases; nucleotides outside the gene matches: 14. The CDR3 length is 18 residues. Germline V gene lookup returns CDR1 MDHEN and CDR2 SYDVKM. DNA of the CDR3: TGTGCCAGCAGTTACGCCCCCGGGACTAGCGGGATGTTGGACGAGCAGTACTTC. Translating gives CASSYAPGTSGMLDEQYF.

This chain connects TRBV5-1 to TRBJ2-1; the match to TRBD1 covers 8 bases. In germline, CDR1 is SGHRS, CDR2 YFSETQ. Trimming took 4 bases from V and 4 from J; bases not matched to a gene: 7. This CDR3 region has 15 residues. CDR3 amino acids: CASSLEGTGYNEQFF. The CDR3 DNA sequence: TGCGCCAGCAGCCTTGAAGGGACAGGTTACAATGAGCAGTTCTTC.

The genes are TRBV4-1 and TRBJ1-6; D unclear. The ends were cut back, 4 bases at V and 7 bases at J, with 5 bases in the middle. In germline, CDR1 is MGHRA, CDR2 YSYEKL. CDR3 size: 12 residues. The CDR3 loop reads CASSPRNSPLHF. The CDR3 DNA is TGCGCCAGCAGCCCCAGAAATTCACCCCTCCACTTT.

The rearrangement uses TRBV18 and TRBJ1-2; D might be TRBD1 (6 bases). Germline CDR1 KGHSH, CDR2 LQKENI. Between the trimmed V and J ends, which lost 3 bases and 6 bases, there was a span of 20 bases. CDR3 length equals 16 residues. CDR3 sequence (DNA): TGTGCCAGCTCACCGAGGGCAGGGGCCAGCTTCGATGGCTACACCTTC. Residues: CASSPRAGASFDGYTF.

The rearrangement links TRBV14 to TRBJ2-7; weak D call: TRBD1 (5 bases). Germline CDR1 is SGHDN and CDR2 is FVKESK. Trimming took off 3 bases at V and 1 base at J, with 13 bases between the two ends. The length of the CDR3 is 15 residues. The CDR3 is CASSHTGPLSYEQYF. The CDR3 DNA follows: TGTGCCAGCAGCCATACAGGACCCTTATCCTACGAGCAGTACTTC.

As DNA, the CDR3 is TGTGCCAGCAGCGTAGGGGGGGTCTCAGGAAACACCATATATTTT. Its translation is CASSVGGVSGNTIYF. V is TRBV9 and J is TRBJ1-3; D might be TRBD1 (5 bases). This CDR3 is 15 amino acids long. V dropped 0 bases and J dropped 4 bases, with 11 bases sitting between them. Germline V CDR1 and CDR2: SGDLS, YYNGEE.

This clone was detected only a few times. J is TRBJ1-1 and V is TRBV18; 7 bases map to TRBD1. V was clipped by 1 base and J by 4 bases; unmatched bases: 9. Germline CDR1 and CDR2: KGHSH and LQKENI. The CDR3 length is 16 residues. DNA for the CDR3: TGTGCCAGCTCACCACTGGCCCAGGGGGTCGGCACTGAAGCTTTCTTT. It codes for CASSPLAQGVGTEAFF.

In DNA form, the CDR3 reads TGCGCCAGCATTAGAAGTGACTCTAGCGGGAGAGGGACAGATACGCAGTATTTT. It translates to CASIRSDSSGRGTDTQYF. V usage is TRBV5-1 and J usage is TRBJ2-3; 10 bases are shared with TRBD2. This CDR3 has 18 amino acids. Germline CDR1 is SGHRS and CDR2 is YFSETQ. V gave up 6 bases and J gave up 3 bases; unmatched junction bases: 16.

The chain couples TRBV24-1 to TRBJ1-2; 7 nucleotides line up with TRBD1. Germline values: CDR1 KGHDR, CDR2 SFDVKD. V shed 5 bases, J shed 6 bases, and the junction held 20 bases outside the gene matches. CDR3 size: 18 residues. In DNA, the CDR3 is TGTGCCACCAGTGGTACTATTTCAAACCTCGGGACAGTCAATGGCTACACCTTC. This gives the protein CATSGTISNLGTVNGYTF.

This rearrangement joins TRBV28 to TRBJ2-3; D possibly corresponds to TRBD2 (6 bases). Germline CDR1 reads MDHEN; CDR2 reads SYDVKM. Trimming shortened V by 9 bases and J by 0 bases, and 22 bases separated the two germline ends. This CDR3 spans 17 amino acids. The CDR3 region has the DNA TGTGCCAGTTCCTCGGGGGAAACCATAACTAGCACAGATACGCAGTATTTT. Translated, it gives CASSSGETITSTDTQYF. Based on the CDR3 plus reference TRBV28 and TRBJ2-3, the full variable domain is DVKVTQSSRYLVKRTGEKVFLECVQDMDHENMFWYRQDPGLGLRLIYFSYDVKMKEKGDIPEGYSVSREKKERFSLILESASTNQTSMYLCASSSGETITSTDTQYFGPGTRLTVL.

This clone was seen more than once but under ten times. The rearrangement joins TRBV5-6 to TRBJ1-3, with 7 bases that match TRBD1. Trimming at V came to 4 bases and at J to 0 bases, leaving 7 bases not matched to a gene. The germline gives CDR1 SGHDT, CDR2 YYEEEE. The CDR3 is 16 amino acids. The CDR3 here is CASSHDRVLSGNTIYF. In DNA form, the CDR3 reads TGTGCCAGCAGCCACGACAGGGTTCTCTCTGGAAACACCATATATTTT.

The gene calls are TRBV29-1 and TRBJ2-5; D gene unclear. Germline CDR1 is SQVTM and CDR2 is ANQGSEA. This CDR3 is 12 amino acids long. The V end was cut by 4 bases, the J end by 2 bases, with 8 bases between. CDR3 loop: CSVAYYQETQYF. DNA for the CDR3: TGCAGCGTTGCCTACTATCAAGAGACCCAGTACTTC.

This clone has a single count. V is TRBV30 and J is TRBJ1-2; possibly TRBD1 for D (5 bases). The CDR3 is 13 residues long. Per the germline V gene, CDR1 is GTSNPN and CDR2 is SVGIG (reference sequence). V gave up 2 bases and J gave up 2 bases, with 9 bases separating them. This chain's CDR3 is CAWSSSGNYGYTF. DNA for the CDR3: TGTGCCTGGAGTAGCTCAGGGAACTATGGCTACACCTTC.